The TCR beta chain under discussion was sequenced for a study of a mutant IDH1 vaccine in newly diagnosed glioma. Study-wide background: V12 occurred at week 35 and V13 at week 47.

Looked up from germline, CDR1 is SGHTA and CDR2 is FQGNSA. V was shortened by 4 bases and J by 2 bases, with 9 bases between the two germline ends. The CDR3 covers 14 residues. The data were produced by immunoSEQ multiplex PCR, yet TCRdb's version contains in-frame clones alone and is incomplete. The table records about 32,000 clones, approximately 80% of them present only once. The time point denotes: week 35, safety follow-up. In the vaccine, a single dose held 300 ug of the mutant IDH1 20-mer peptide, along with topical imiquimod. A note on this clone: Its matching antigen is unknown.

The sequence was collected from a young man with glioma. This sequence joins TRBV7-2 and TRBJ1-5, with a possible D match to TRBD1 (5 bases). Sample: PBMCs, taken from a glioma patient whose treatment included an IDH1 peptide vaccine. The CDR3 spells CASSWGPGNQPQHF. The CDR3 DNA is TGTGCCAGCAGCTGGGGACCGGGCAATCAGCCCCAGCATTTT.